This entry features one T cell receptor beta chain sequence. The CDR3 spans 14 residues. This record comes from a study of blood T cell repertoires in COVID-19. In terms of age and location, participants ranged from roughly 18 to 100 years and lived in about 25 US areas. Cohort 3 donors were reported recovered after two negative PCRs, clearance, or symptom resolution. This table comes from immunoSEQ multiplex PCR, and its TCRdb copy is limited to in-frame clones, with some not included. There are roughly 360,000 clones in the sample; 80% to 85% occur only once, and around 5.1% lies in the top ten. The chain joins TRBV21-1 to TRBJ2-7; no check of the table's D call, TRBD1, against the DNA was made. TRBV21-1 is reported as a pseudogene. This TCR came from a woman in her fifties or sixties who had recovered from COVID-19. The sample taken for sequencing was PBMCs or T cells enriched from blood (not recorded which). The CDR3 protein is CASSKGKGDYEQYF. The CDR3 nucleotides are TGTGCCAGCAGCAAGGGGAAAGGGGACTACGAGCAGTACTTC.